A selection of T cell receptor beta chains follows, all from one sample in a study of T cell responses to AZD1222 COVID-19 vaccine. Some clones are missing from TCRdb's copy, which holds only in-frame ones; the method was immunoSEQ multiplex PCR. Here the sample spans around 140,000 clones, about 90% being singletons. The specimen was peripheral blood, collected on day 0 of AZD1222 vaccination. These receptors all stem from an adult in good health. Both conserved end residues are part of each CDR3. D genes are given only for firm matches. The size of a clone is reported for some rows only, either as once, few or many, or as a class for expanded clones.

D,V,J,size,CDR3,DNA
NA,TRBV27,TRBJ1-2,NA,CASGNLANYGYTF,TGTGCCAGCGGAAACTTAGCTAACTATGGCTACACCTTC
TRBD2,TRBV19,TRBJ2-1,few,CATRLAGRWNEQFF,TGTGCCACCCGACTAGCGGGAAGGTGGAATGAGCAGTTCTTC
NA,TRBV5-6,TRBJ2-3,NA,CASSLQALRRGDTQYF,TGTGCCAGCAGCTTGCAGGCCCTCCGTCGGGGAGATACGCAGTATTTT
NA,TRBV10-1,TRBJ2-3,NA,CASSYPRDTQYF,TGCGCCAGCAGCTACCCCCGGGATACGCAGTATTTT
TRBD1,TRBV6-5,TRBJ2-7,NA,CASSGTGVSYEQYF,TGTGCCAGCAGCGGGACAGGGGTCTCCTACGAGCAGTACTTC
TRBD2,TRBV6-4,TRBJ2-1,NA,CASSKTSTSGVLGDEQFF,TGTGCCAGCAGTAAAACCTCCACTAGCGGAGTCCTGGGCGATGAGCAGTTCTTC
NA,TRBV2,TRBJ2-7,NA,CASSEDGAYEQYF,TGTGCCAGCAGTGAAGACGGGGCCTACGAGCAGTACTTC
TRBD2,TRBV28,TRBJ2-5,NA,CASSSPSSGTTGQYF,TGTGCCAGCAGTTCACCCTCTAGCGGGACCACGGGCCAGTACTTC
NA,TRBV24-1,TRBJ2-7,NA,CATREKQRYEQYF,TGTGCCACCAGGGAGAAACAGCGCTACGAGCAGTACTTC
TRBD1,TRBV6-5,TRBJ2-7,NA,CASSPTGTGLGEQYF,TGTGCCAGCAGCCCCACCGGGACAGGGTTGGGAGAGCAGTACTTC
NA,TRBV21-1,TRBJ1-1,NA,CASSTHRGCTEAFF,TGTGCCAGCAGTACTCACAGGGGTTGCACTGAAGCTTTCTTT